This T cell receptor beta chain emerged from a study of identical twins. Using its own MiXCR run on the 5' RACE reads, TCRdb lists one record per CDR3 protein. The repertoire holds roughly 350,000 distinct CDR3 sequences, with roughly 9% as singletons. The V end lost 11 bases, the J end lost 0 bases, and 19 bases lay between the germline ends. CDR3 length: 15 residues. Germline assignment: CDR1 SGHAT and CDR2 FQNNGV. The sequenced sample was naive T cells sorted from blood. The rearrangement joins TRBV11-2 to TRBJ2-5; D gene uncertain. The TCR sequence derives from a woman between 50 and 59 years old in good health. CDR3: CAGNSNLQHQETQYF. The CDR3 bases are TGTGCCGGCAACTCCAACCTACAACACCAAGAGACCCAGTACTTC.